The clone carrying this T cell receptor beta chain has a handful of counts. Its target is not known. This sample is part of a study of T-cell memory formation after mild COVID-19. V lost 4 bases, J lost 5 bases, and 9 bases stayed unmatched. CDR1 and CDR2 (germline): MNHEY, SVGEGT. The CDR3 totals 17 residues. Whole-study findings and limits: Proof of SARS-CoV-2 specificity was absent for the second-wave clones that crested on day 37. Later expanders leaned CD4+, whereas day 15 to 85 contracting clones were balanced CD4/CD8.

MiXCR, run by TCRdb on the 5' RACE reads, gives a single entry per CDR3 protein. The sample shows 300,000 to 400,000 distinct CDR3 sequences, approximately 27% of them seen only once. The specimen was PBMCs or a T cell subset sorted from them (not recorded which). This sequence originates from an adult woman who had mild COVID-19 (a few samples of this study predate the infection). Cell type and time point are not known. The rearrangement uses TRBV6-2 or TRBV6-3 and TRBJ2-2; the match to TRBD2 covers 11 bases. The CDR3 region is CASSSLAGVSMTGELFF. In DNA, the CDR3 is TGTGCCAGCAGTTCACTAGCGGGAGTTTCTATGACCGGGGAGCTGTTTTTT.